Reported below is one T cell receptor (beta chain). Its antigen remains unidentified. One base away there is no much larger clone; base qualities are not given. The sample is drawn from a study of T cell changes during pregnancy in multiple sclerosis (dated by TCRdb to about 2019). Background on the whole study: The study looked at changes in the T cell repertoire across pregnancy in women with multiple sclerosis.

The V and J ends are trimmed by 4 bases and 7 bases, leaving 15 bases between them. The germline V gene encodes CDR1 SGHRS and CDR2 YFSETQ. The CDR3 starts with the cysteine, ends with the phenylalanine, and has 14 residues. The entry retains the CDR3 DNA only, 42 bases that are in frame from base 1. The library was produced with the immunoSEQ multiplex PCR assay. TCRdb provides this immuneACCESS table in a form limited to in-frame rearrangements. Some clones are lacking; in checked studies, under half of them reflect an unresolved V gene, and why the rest are absent is not known. The sample table records about 51,000 clones; 90% to 95% of these occur just once. Clones ranked in the top ten supply 0.55% to 0.75% of the sample.

The material sequenced was CD4+ T cells from peripheral blood mononuclear cells, taken in the second trimester of pregnancy. The V gene is TRBV5-1 and the J gene is TRBJ2-4, with TRBD2 tentatively as D gene (6 bases match). The receptor's source is a female donor with multiple sclerosis, enrolled in a pregnancy study. The CDR3 in this case is CASSGGARSNIQYF. The base sequence is TGCGCCAGCAGCGGAGGGGCTAGAAGTAACATTCAGTACTTC.